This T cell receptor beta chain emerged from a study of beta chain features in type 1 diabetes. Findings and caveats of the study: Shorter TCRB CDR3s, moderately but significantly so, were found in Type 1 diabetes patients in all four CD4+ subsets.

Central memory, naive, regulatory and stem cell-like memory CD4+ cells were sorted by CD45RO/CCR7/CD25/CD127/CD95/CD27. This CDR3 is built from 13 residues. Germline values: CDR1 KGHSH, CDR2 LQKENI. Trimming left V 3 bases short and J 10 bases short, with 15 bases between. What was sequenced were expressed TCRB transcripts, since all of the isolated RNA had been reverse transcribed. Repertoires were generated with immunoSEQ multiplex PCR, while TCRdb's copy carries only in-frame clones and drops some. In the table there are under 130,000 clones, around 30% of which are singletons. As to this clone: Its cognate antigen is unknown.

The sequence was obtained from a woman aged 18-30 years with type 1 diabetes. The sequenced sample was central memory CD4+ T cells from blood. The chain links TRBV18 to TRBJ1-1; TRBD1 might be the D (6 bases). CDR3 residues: CASSPQQGRGAFF. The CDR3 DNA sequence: TGTGCCAGCTCACCTCAACAGGGAAGGGGAGCTTTCTTT.